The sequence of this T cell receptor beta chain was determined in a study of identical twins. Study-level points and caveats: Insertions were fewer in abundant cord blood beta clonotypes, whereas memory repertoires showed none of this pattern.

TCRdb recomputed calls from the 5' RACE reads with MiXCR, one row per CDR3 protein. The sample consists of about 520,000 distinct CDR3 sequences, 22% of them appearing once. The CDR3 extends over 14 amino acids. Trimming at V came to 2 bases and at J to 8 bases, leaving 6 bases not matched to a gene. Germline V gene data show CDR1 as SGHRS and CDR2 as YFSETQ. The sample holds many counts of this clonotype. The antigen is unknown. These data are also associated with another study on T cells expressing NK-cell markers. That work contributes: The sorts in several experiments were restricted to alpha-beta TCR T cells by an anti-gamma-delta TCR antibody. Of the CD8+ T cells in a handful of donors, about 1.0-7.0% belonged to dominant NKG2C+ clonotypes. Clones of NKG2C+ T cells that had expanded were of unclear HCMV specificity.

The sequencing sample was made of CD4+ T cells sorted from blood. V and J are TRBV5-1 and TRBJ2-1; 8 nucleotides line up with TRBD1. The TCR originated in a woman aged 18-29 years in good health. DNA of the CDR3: TGCGCCAGCAGCTTCGGGGACAGGAGGGATGAGCAGTTCTTC. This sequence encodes CASSFGDRRDEQFF.